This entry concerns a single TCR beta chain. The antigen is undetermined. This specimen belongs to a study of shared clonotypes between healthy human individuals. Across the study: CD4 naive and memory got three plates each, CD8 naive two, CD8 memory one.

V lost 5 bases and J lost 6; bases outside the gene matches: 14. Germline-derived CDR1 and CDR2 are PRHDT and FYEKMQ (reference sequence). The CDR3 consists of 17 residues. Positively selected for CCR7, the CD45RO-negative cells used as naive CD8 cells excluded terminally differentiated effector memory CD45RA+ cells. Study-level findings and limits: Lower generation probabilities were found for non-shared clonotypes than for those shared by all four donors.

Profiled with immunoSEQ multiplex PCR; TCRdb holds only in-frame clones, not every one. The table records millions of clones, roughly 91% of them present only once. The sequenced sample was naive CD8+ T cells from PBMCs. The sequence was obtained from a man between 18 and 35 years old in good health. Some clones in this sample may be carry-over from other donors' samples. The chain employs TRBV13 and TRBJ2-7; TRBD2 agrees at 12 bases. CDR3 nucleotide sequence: TGTGCCAGCAGCCCAATCGGGACTAGCGGGTTGGGGGGCGAGCAGTACTTC. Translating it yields CASSPIGTSGLGGEQYF.